The 23 T cell receptor beta chains presented below share a single source sample, sequenced in a study of T cell repertoires in cytomegalovirus infection. These TCRs' antigens remain unknown. MiXCR, run by TCRdb on the reads, gives a single entry per CDR3 protein. The sample has about 890,000 distinct CDR3 sequences, around 30% seen once; the top ten hold around 15%. Here the sequenced sample was cultured CD8+ T cells from PBMCs, taken from culture after CMV antigen stimulation. The receptors come from a human donor in good health (CMV status not recorded). Some clones in this sample may be carry-over from other donors' samples.

V gene TRBV9 combines with J gene TRBJ2-3, with TRBD2 as a possible D gene (7 bases). CDR3 length equals 17 residues. V lost 3 bases, J lost 5 bases, and 22 bases lay in between. Germline V gives CDR1 SGDLS, CDR2 YYNGEE. DNA for the CDR3: TGTGCCAGCAGCGCGGCTGGCGGGGGCTCCACGAGAGATACGCAGTATTTT. Its translation is CASSAAGGGSTRDTQYF.

Only one count was recorded for this clonotype. The junction departs from germline at one end; a sequencing error may be responsible. The chain couples TRBV7-6 to TRBJ2-7; D is tentatively TRBD1 or TRBD2 (6 bases each). CDR1 and CDR2 (germline): SGHVS, FNYEAQ. The CDR3 consists of 13 residues. The CDR3 protein is CVSSLGGSGEQYF. The CDR3 coding sequence is TGTGTCAGCAGCTTAGGGGGATCGGGGGAGCAATACTTC.

The chain employs TRBV27 and TRBJ2-2; TRBD1 or TRBD2 may be the D gene (6 bases each). Germline V gene data show CDR1 as MNHEY and CDR2 as SMNVEV (reference sequence). CDR3 length equals 18 residues. V lost 2 bases, J lost 0 bases, and 16 bases lay in between. DNA of the CDR3: TGTGCCAGCAGTTTAGCTGCCGGGGGCTCGGCGAACACCGGGGAGCTGTTTTTT. It yields the protein CASSLAAGGSANTGELFF.

The rearrangement joins TRBV6-5 to TRBJ2-2, with D uncertain. Germline assignment: CDR1 MNHEY and CDR2 SVGAGI. The CDR3 has 13 amino acids. The germline V and J ends were trimmed by 2 bases and 4 bases, with 5 bases remaining between them. The CDR3 sequence is CASSYQFTGELFF. The CDR3 nucleotides are TGTGCCAGCAGTTACCAGTTCACCGGGGAGCTGTTTTTT.

The rearrangement links TRBV24-1 to TRBJ2-2, with 9 bases fitting TRBD2. The CDR3 totals 14 residues. V trimming: 4 bases; J trimming: 4 bases; junction bases outside the gene matches: 0. Germline loops: CDR1 KGHDR, CDR2 SFDVKD. CDR3 amino acids: CATSERGGTGELFF. The CDR3 region has the DNA TGTGCCACCAGTGAGCGGGGGGGCACCGGGGAGCTGTTTTTT.

This clonotype was seen at least ten times. The V gene is TRBV20-1, the J gene TRBJ2-5, with D possibly TRBD2 on 7 matching bases. The CDR3 spans 18 residues. V was clipped by 0 bases and J by 7 bases, with 27 bases between them. The germline gives CDR1 DFQATT, CDR2 SNEGSKA (reference sequence). The CDR3 here is CSARDDTRYRGGRGTQYF. Here the CDR3 DNA reads TGCAGTGCTAGAGATGATACTCGTTATAGGGGGGGGCGTGGGACCCAGTACTTC.

This chain uses TRBV5-5 with TRBJ2-7; 8 nucleotides agree with TRBD1. This CDR3 contains 14 residues. V lost 4 bases and J lost 4; bases outside the gene matches: 7. Germline V CDR1 and CDR2: SGHKS, YYEKEE (reference sequence). The CDR3 region is CASSGLGQGYEQYF. CDR3 nucleotide sequence: TGTGCCAGCAGCGGTCTCGGACAGGGATACGAGCAGTACTTC. The full variable domain, rest sourced from reference TRBV5-5 and TRBJ2-7, is DAGVTQSPTHLIKTRGQQVTLRCSPISGHKSVSWYQQVLGQGPQFIFQYYEKEERGRGNFPDRFSARQFPNYSSELNVNALLLGDSALYLCASSGLGQGYEQYFGPGTRLTVT.

The gene calls are TRBV13 and TRBJ1-1; D is unclear. The V and J ends lost 5 bases and 2 bases respectively, with 12 bases between them. This CDR3 spans 14 amino acids. Germline V CDR1 and CDR2: PRHDT, FYEKMQ (reference sequence). CDR3 in amino acids: CASSERATNTEAFF. The CDR3 bases are TGTGCCAGCAGCGAACGGGCCACTAACACTGAAGCTTTCTTT.

There are a few counts of this clonotype. The rearrangement joins TRBV6-2 or TRBV6-3 to TRBJ1-1; D uncertain. The germline gives CDR1 MNHEY, CDR2 SVGEGT. This CDR3 spans 14 amino acids. V lost 1 base and J lost 3, with 9 bases in between. In DNA, the CDR3 is TGTGCCAGCAGTTACTTATTTGGGTACACTGAAGCTTTCTTT. This translates into CASSYLFGYTEAFF.

The chain recombines TRBV7-9 with TRBJ2-1; the D is unclear. Germline V gene lookup returns CDR1 SEHNR and CDR2 FQNEAQ (reference sequence). The CDR3 extends over 12 amino acids. Trimming shortened V by 5 bases and J by 8 bases, and 10 bases separated the two germline ends. CDR3 sequence reads: CASSNPPHEQFF. The CDR3 DNA sequence: TGTGCCAGCAGCAATCCCCCCCATGAGCAGTTCTTC.

This clonotype was found once. The chain couples TRBV29-1 to TRBJ2-3; a possible D gene is TRBD1 (5 bases). Germline loops: CDR1 SQVTM, CDR2 ANQGSEA. The CDR3 contains 13 residues. V was trimmed by 5 bases and J by 1 base, leaving 10 bases between them. Written as DNA, the CDR3 is TGCAGCGTTTACGACAGCCGCACAGATACGCAGTATTTT. This translates into CSVYDSRTDTQYF.

This clonotype was counted only a few times. The rearrangement joins TRBV15 to TRBJ2-7; D possibly corresponds to TRBD1 (5 bases). Germline CDR1 reads LNHNV; CDR2 reads YYDKDF (reference sequence). CDR3 length: 13 amino acids. Trimming took off 3 bases at V and 5 bases at J, with 11 bases between the two ends. As DNA, the CDR3 is TGTGCCACCAGCAGTAGCAGGGTGAACGAGCAGTACGTC. Translating it yields CATSSSRVNEQYV.

The chain couples TRBV27 to TRBJ1-2; unclear D gene. The germline V gene encodes CDR1 MNHEY and CDR2 SMNVEV (reference sequence). The length of the CDR3 is 12 residues. V lost 0 bases, J lost 6 bases, and 5 bases lay in between. CDR3: CASSLSPHGYTF. The DNA of the CDR3 is TGTGCCAGCAGTTTATCGCCCCATGGCTACACCTTC.

The chain recombines TRBV4-1 with TRBJ2-3, with D perhaps TRBD1 (6 bases). The ends were cut back, 1 base at V and 14 bases at J, with 19 bases in the middle. The CDR3 length is 14 residues. Germline CDR1 and CDR2: MGHRA and YSYEKL. In DNA, the CDR3 is TGCGCCAGCAGCCAAGGAGTAATTCGGATGGGGGCGTATTTT. This translates into CASSQGVIRMGAYF.

This chain links TRBV27 with TRBJ2-5, with unresolved D. The CDR3 covers 13 residues. The V gene's germline CDR1 is MNHEY and CDR2 SMNVEV (reference sequence). The V and J ends lost 1 base and 1 base respectively, with 4 bases between them. The CDR3 reads CASSLWGQETQYF. The CDR3 DNA reads as TGTGCCAGCAGTTTATGGGGCCAAGAGACCCAGTACTTC.

This clonotype appeared a few times. V usage is TRBV12-3 or TRBV12-4 and J usage is TRBJ2-7, with 7 bases aligning to TRBD1. J lost 8 bases, V lost 5 bases, and 15 bases had no gene match. This CDR3 contains 15 residues. CDR3 coding DNA: TGTGCCAGCAGTCGCACCGGGACAGACCCTACGAAGCAGTACTTC. Translating gives CASSRTGTDPTKQYF.

As regards this clonotype: Just one base apart from a much larger clone, this may be a read error. The V and J genes are TRBV13 and TRBJ1-4, with D unresolved. Germline V lookup: CDR1 PRHDT, CDR2 FYEKMQ (reference sequence). The CDR3 has 13 residues. V shed 4 bases and J shed 5 bases, with 8 bases lying between them. CDR3 sequence reads: CASSCGRNEKLFF. CDR3 nucleotides: TGTGCCAGCAGCTGCGGGCGAAATGAAAAACTGTTTTTT.

This clonotype has ten or more counts. The J gene is TRBJ2-3, the V gene TRBV12-3 or TRBV12-4; D not resolved. V shed 3 bases and J shed 3 bases, with 7 bases lying between them. This CDR3 has 13 residues. The CDR3 DNA follows: TGTGCCAGCAGTTTGTTCTCAACAGATACGCAGTATTTT. Translated: CASSLFSTDTQYF.

This chain joins TRBV4-1 and TRBJ2-7, with 7 bases that match TRBD2. V was clipped by 0 bases and J by 0 bases; unmatched bases: 2. Looked up from germline, CDR1 is MGHRA and CDR2 is YSYEKL. The CDR3 covers 15 residues. CDR3 nucleotide sequence: TGCGCCAGCAGCCAAGAGGGACTAACCTCCTACGAGCAGTACTTC. Its protein product is CASSQEGLTSYEQYF.

The gene calls are TRBV6-5 and TRBJ1-2, with TRBD1 identical over 8 bases. The germline gives CDR1 MNHEY, CDR2 SVGAGI. This CDR3 comprises 17 residues. With V trimmed by 2 bases and J by 0 bases, 8 bases remained unmatched. CDR3 protein: CASSYGGQEGPNYGYTF. In nucleotides, the CDR3 is TGTGCCAGCAGTTACGGGGGACAGGAGGGCCCTAACTATGGCTACACCTTC.

A few counts support this clonotype. The rearrangement links TRBV18 to TRBJ2-1, with D possibly TRBD1 on 8 matching bases. The ends were cut back, 5 bases at V and 8 bases at J, with 22 bases in the middle. The germline CDR1 and CDR2 sequences are KGHSH and LQKENI. The CDR3 has 16 residues. CDR3 sequence: CASSTGGGVLGDEQFF. The DNA for the CDR3 is TGTGCCAGCTCAACAGGGGGAGGGGTCCTTGGAGATGAGCAGTTCTTC. The full variable domain, in which reference TRBV18 and TRBJ2-1 provide the parts outside the CDR3, is NAGVMQNPRHLVRRRGQEARLRCSPMKGHSHVYWYRQLPEEGLKFMVYLQKENIIDESGMPKERFSAEFPKEGPSILRIQQVVRGDSAAYFCASSTGGGVLGDEQFFGPGTRLTVL.

In this sample, this clonotype turned up many times. The chain employs TRBV6-8 and TRBJ2-7; the D call may be TRBD1 or TRBD2 (5 bases each). V was cut by 2 bases and J by 0 bases, with 11 bases left in between. The V gene's germline CDR1 is MNHGY and CDR2 SAAAGT. The CDR3 has 15 amino acids. As DNA, the CDR3 is TGTGCCAGCAGTTACGGGGACGGGACCTCCTACGAGCAGTACTTC. As protein: CASSYGDGTSYEQYF.

This clonotype has only a few counts. V usage is TRBV4-1 and J usage is TRBJ2-7, with D perhaps given as TRBD1 or TRBD2 (5 bases each). V was trimmed by 3 bases and J by 2 bases, leaving 14 bases between them. The germline CDR1 and CDR2 sequences are MGHRA and YSYEKL. The CDR3 length is 15 residues. The CDR3 nucleotides read TGCGCCAGCAGCCAGGGGACGACGGTGGCCTACGAGCAGTACTTC. Amino acids: CASSQGTTVAYEQYF.